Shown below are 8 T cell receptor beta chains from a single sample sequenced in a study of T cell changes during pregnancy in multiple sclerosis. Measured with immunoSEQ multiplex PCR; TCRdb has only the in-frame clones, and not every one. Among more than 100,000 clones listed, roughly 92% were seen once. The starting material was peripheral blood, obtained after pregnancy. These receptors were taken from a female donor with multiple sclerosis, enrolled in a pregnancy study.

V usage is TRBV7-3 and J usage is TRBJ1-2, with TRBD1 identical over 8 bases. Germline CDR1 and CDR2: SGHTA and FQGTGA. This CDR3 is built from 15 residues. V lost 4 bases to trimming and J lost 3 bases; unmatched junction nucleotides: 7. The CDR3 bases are TGTGCCAGCAGCTCGATGACAGGGGAGGACTATGGCTACACCTTC. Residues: CASSSMTGEDYGYTF. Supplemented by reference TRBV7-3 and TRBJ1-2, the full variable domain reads GAGVSQTPSNKVTEKGKYVELRCDPISGHTALYWYRQSLGQGPEFLIYFQGTGAADDSGLPNDRFFAVRPEGSVSTLKIQRTERGDSAVYLCASSSMTGEDYGYTFGSGTRLTVV.

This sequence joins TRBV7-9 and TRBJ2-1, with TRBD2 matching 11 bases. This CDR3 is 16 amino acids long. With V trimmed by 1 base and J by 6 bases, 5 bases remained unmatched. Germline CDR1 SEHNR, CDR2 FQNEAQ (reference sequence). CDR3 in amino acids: CASSLVGLAGPNEQFF. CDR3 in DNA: TGTGCCAGCAGCTTAGTCGGACTAGCGGGTCCCAATGAGCAGTTCTTC.

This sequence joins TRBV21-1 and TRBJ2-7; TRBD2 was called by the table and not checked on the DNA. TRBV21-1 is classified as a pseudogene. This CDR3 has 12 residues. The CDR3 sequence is CASSPPRDEQYF. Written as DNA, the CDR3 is TGTGCCAGCAGCCCCCCCCGGGACGAGCAGTACTTC.

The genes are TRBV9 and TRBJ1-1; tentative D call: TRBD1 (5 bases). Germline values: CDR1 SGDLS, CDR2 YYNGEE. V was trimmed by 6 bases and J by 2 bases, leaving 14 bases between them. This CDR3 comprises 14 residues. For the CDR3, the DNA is TGTGCCAGCACCAAAGACAGCCAAAACACTGAAGCTTTCTTT. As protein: CASTKDSQNTEAFF.

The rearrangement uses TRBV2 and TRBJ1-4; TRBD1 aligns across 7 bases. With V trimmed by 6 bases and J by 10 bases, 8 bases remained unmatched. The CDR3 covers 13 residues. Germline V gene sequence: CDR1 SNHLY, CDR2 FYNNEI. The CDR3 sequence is CASSAPGQRKLFF. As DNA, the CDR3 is TGTGCCAGCAGCGCCCCGGGACAGCGAAAACTGTTTTTT.

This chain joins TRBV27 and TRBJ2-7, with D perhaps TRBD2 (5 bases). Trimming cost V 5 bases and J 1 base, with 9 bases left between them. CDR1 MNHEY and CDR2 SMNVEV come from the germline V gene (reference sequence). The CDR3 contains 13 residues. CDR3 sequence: CASSPRASYEQYF. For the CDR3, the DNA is TGTGCCAGCAGTCCGCGGGCGTCCTACGAGCAGTACTTC.

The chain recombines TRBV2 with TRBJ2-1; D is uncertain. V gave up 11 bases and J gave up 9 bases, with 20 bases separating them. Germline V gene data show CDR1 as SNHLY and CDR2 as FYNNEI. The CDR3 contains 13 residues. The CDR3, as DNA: TGTGCCGTCGTAAAGCGCCGGGTTGGTGAGCAGTTCTTC. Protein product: CAVVKRRVGEQFF.

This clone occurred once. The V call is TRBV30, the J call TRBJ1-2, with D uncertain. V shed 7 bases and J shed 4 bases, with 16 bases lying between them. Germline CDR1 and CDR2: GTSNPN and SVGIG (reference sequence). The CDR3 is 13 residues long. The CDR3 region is CASTGTQSYGYTF. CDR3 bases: TGTGCCTCCACGGGAACACAGAGCTATGGCTACACCTTC.